Following are 2 T cell receptor beta chains from one sample sequenced in a study of cytomegalovirus exposure and HLA in healthy donors (dated by TCRdb to 2017 to 2019). Library preparation employed the immunoSEQ multiplex PCR assay. TCRdb obtained this table from immuneACCESS and retained in-frame rearrangements with V and J assigned. These tables miss some clones; where compared with another copy, unresolved V genes account for less than half of the shortfall, and the remainder is unexplained. This sample holds 150,000 to 200,000 clones; about 90% were observed only once. Together, the top ten hold roughly 3% of the sample. Sequences were obtained from PBMCs. All receptors come from a young woman in good health and CMV-seropositive.

This clone came up a few times. The chain is built from TRBV28 and TRBJ1-1; D is ambiguous. The V gene's germline CDR1 is MDHEN and CDR2 SYDVKM. V lost 3 bases and J 9 bases, leaving 20 bases between the germline ends. CDR3 length: 15 amino acids. CDR3 DNA sequence: TGTGCCAGCAGTTTTCCCCGACTAGGGAACACCCAAGCTTTCTTT. Its translation is CASSFPRLGNTQAFF.

The V call is TRBV11-2, the J call TRBJ2-7; TRBD1 might be the D (6 bases). The V end was cut by 4 bases, the J end by 8 bases, with 18 bases between. Germline values: CDR1 SGHAT, CDR2 FQNNGV. This CDR3 comprises 14 residues. CDR3 nucleotides: TGTGCCAGCAGCTCGACAGGTGCCTTAAATAAGCAGTACTTC. Translation: CASSSTGALNKQYF.